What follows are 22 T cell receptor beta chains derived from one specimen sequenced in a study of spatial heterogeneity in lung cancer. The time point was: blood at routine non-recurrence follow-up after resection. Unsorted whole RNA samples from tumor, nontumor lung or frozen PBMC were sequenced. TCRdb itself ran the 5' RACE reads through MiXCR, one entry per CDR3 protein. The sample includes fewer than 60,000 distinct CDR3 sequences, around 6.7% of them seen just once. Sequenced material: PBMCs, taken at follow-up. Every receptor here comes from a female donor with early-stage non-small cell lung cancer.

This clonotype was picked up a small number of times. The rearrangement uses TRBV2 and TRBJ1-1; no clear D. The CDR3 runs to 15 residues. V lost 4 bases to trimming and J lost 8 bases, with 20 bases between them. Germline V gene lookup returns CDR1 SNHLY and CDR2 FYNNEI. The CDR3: CASSADRFSEVEAFF. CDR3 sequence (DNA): TGTGCCAGCAGTGCCGACCGATTCTCTGAGGTCGAAGCTTTCTTT.

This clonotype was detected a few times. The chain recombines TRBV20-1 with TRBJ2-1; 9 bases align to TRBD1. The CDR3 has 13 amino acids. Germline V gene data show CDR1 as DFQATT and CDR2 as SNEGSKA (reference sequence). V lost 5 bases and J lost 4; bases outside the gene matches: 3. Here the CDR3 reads CSAPGQGYNEQFF. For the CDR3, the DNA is TGCAGTGCTCCGGGACAGGGTTACAATGAGCAGTTCTTC.

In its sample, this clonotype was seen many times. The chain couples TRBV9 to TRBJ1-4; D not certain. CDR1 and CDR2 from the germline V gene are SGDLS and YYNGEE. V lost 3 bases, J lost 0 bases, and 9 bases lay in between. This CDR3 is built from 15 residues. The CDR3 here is CASSGPGATNEKLFF. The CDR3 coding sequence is TGTGCCAGCAGCGGACCAGGAGCAACTAATGAAAAACTGTTTTTT.

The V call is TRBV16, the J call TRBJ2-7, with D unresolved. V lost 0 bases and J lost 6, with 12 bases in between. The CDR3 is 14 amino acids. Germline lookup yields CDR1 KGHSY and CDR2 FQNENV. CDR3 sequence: CASSQSIYRPEQYF. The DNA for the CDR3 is TGTGCCAGCAGCCAATCGATTTATAGGCCCGAGCAGTACTTC.

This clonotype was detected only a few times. The CDR3 region has the DNA TGCGCCAGCAGTCAATCAAAGACAGGGGTTCTTCGGATGAACACTGAAGCTTTCTTT. Its protein is CASSQSKTGVLRMNTEAFF. The rearrangement uses TRBV23-1 and TRBJ1-1; 8 bases are a match to TRBD1. TRBV23-1 is sorted into the ORF group, with uncertain function. After removal of 0 bases from V and 0 bases from J, the junction contained 12 bases not matched to a gene. The CDR3 runs to 19 residues.

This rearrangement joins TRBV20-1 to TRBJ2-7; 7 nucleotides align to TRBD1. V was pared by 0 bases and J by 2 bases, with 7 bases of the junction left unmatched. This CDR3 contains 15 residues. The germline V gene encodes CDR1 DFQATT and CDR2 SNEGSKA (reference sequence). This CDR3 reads CSARDRLGQTYEQYF. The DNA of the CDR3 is TGCAGTGCTAGAGATCGGTTGGGACAGACCTACGAGCAGTACTTC.

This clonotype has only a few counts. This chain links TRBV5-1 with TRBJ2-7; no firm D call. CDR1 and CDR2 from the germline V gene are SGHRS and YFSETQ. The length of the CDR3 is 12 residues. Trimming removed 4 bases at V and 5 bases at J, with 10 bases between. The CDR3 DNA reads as TGCGCCAGCAGCGCGTCCTGGAACGAGCAGTACTTC. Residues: CASSASWNEQYF.

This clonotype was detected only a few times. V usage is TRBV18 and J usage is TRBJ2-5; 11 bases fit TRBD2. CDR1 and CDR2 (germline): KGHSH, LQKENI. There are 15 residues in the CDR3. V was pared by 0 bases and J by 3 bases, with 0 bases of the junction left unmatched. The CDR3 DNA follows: TGTGCCAGCTCACCACCGGGACTAGCGGAAGAGACCCAGTACTTC. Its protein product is CASSPPGLAEETQYF.

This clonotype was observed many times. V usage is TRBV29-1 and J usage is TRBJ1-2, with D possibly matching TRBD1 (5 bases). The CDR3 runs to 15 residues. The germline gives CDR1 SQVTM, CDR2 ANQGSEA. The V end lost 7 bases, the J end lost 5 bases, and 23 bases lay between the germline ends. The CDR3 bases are TGCAGCGCCGAGGAGGGGTCCCAATCCGGATATGGCTACACCTTC. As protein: CSAEEGSQSGYGYTF.

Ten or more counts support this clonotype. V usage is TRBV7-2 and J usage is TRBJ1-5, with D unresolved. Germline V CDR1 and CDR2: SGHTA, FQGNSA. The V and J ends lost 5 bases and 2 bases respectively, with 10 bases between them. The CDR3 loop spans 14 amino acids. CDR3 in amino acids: CASSPNSGNQPQHF. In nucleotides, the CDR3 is TGTGCCAGCAGCCCCAACTCGGGCAATCAGCCCCAGCATTTT.

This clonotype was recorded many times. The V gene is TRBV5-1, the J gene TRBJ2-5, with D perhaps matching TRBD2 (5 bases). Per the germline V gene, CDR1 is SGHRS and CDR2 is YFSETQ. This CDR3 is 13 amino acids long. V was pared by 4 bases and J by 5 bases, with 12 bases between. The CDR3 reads CASSLRGWETQYF. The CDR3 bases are TGCGCCAGCAGCCTTCGGGGTTGGGAGACCCAGTACTTC.

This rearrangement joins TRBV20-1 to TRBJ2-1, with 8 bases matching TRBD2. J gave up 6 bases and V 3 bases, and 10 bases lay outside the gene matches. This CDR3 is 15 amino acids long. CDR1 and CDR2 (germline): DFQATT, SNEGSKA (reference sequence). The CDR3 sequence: CSASGPGGRRNEQFF. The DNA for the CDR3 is TGCAGTGCTAGTGGTCCGGGGGGGCGGCGCAATGAGCAGTTCTTC.

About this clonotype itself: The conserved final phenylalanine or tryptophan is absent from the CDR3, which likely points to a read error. This CDR3 is CSAREGGSEQFS. The DNA of the CDR3 is TGCAGTGCTAGAGAGGGGGGGAGTGAGCAGTTCTCC. This chain joins TRBV20-1 and TRBJ2-1, with TRBD2 matching over 7 bases. Germline V gives CDR1 DFQATT, CDR2 SNEGSKA (reference sequence). V shed 0 bases, J shed 9 bases, and the junction held 2 bases outside the gene matches. The CDR3 totals 12 residues.

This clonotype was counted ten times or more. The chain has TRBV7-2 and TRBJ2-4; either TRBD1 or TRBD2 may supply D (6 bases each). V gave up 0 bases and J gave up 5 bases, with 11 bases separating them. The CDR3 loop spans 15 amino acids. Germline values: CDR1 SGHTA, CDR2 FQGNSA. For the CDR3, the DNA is TGTGCCAGCAGCTTAGCCGGGGGCTCGGAAAACATTCAGTACTTC. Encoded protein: CASSLAGGSENIQYF.

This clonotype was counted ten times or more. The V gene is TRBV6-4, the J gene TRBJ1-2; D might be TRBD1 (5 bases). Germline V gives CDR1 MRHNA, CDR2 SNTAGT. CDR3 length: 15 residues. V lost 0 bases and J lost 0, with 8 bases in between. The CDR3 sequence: CASSDSGGANYGYTF. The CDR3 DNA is TGTGCCAGCAGTGACTCTGGGGGAGCTAACTATGGCTACACCTTC.

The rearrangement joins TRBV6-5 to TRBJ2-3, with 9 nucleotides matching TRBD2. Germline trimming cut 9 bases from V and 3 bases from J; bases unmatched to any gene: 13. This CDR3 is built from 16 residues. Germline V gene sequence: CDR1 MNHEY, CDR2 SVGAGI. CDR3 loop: CASRGLGGGATDTQYF. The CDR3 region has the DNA TGTGCCAGTCGGGGCTTAGGCGGGGGGGCTACAGATACGCAGTATTTT.

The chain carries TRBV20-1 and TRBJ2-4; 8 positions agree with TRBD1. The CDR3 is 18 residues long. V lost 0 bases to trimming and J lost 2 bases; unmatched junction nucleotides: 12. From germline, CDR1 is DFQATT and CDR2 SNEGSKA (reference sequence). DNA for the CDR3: TGCAGTGCTAGAGATAGAGGGGGGACAGGATCCACCAAAAACATTCAGTACTTC. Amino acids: CSARDRGGTGSTKNIQYF.

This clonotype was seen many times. The CDR3 protein is CASSPRYEQYF. The CDR3 bases are TGTGCCAGCAGCCCCAGGTACGAGCAGTACTTC. The chain is built from TRBV7-2 and TRBJ2-7; D is unresolved. Germline values: CDR1 SGHTA, CDR2 FQGNSA. V was clipped by 5 bases and J by 4 bases, with 6 bases between them. The CDR3 sequence is 11 residues long.

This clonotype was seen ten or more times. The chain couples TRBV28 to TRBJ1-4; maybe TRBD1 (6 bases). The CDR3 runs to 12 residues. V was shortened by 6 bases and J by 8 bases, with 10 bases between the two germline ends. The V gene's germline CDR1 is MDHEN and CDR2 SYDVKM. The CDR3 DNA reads TGTGCCAGCAGCTTAGACAGGGAAAAACTGTTTTTT. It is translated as CASSLDREKLFF.

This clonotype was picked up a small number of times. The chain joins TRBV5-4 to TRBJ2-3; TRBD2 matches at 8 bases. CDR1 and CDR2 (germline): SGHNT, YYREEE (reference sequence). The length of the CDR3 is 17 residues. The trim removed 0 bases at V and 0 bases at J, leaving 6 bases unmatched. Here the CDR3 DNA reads TGTGCCAGCAGCTTGGCGGGGGGGCAGGGTAGCACAGATACGCAGTATTTT. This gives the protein CASSLAGGQGSTDTQYF.

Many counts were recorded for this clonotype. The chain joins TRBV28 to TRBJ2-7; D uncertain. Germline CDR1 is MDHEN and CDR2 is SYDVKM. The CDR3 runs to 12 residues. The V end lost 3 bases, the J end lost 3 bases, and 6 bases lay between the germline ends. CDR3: CASSFERYEQYF. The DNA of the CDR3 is TGTGCCAGCAGTTTTGAACGCTACGAGCAGTACTTC.

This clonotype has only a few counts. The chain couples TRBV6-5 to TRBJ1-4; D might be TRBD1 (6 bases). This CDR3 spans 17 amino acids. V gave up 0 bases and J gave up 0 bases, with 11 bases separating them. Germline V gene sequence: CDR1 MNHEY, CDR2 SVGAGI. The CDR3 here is CASSYSRTAATNEKLFF. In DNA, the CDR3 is TGTGCCAGCAGTTACTCTCGGACAGCAGCAACTAATGAAAAACTGTTTTTT.